The source of this T cell receptor (beta chain) is a study of metastatic and nonmetastatic thyroid tumors. At the level of the study: Across peripheral blood and tumor or nodule tissue samples taken from malignant and benign thyroid patients, the repertoires were compared with one another.

MiXCR reprocessed the PCR reads for TCRdb. The table has more than 25,000 clones, around 24% seen once; the top ten hold just over 6%. The CDR3 is 15 amino acids. Germline V CDR1 and CDR2: MNHEY, SMNVEV (reference sequence). The V gene lost 9 bases and the J gene lost 8 bases, with 20 bases spanning the gap. Not a single patient had been given any form of treatment at any point before undergoing thyroid surgery. The clonotype originates from a female donor with papillary thyroid cancer or a benign thyroid nodule (not recorded which). Some clones in this sample may be carry-over from other donors' samples. The chain couples TRBV27 to TRBJ2-6; D gene ambiguous. What was sequenced was blood. CDR3 nucleotides: TGTGCCAGTAGGACGGTAAGCTCTTGGTCCAACGTCCTGACTTTC. This encodes CASRTVSSWSNVLTF.